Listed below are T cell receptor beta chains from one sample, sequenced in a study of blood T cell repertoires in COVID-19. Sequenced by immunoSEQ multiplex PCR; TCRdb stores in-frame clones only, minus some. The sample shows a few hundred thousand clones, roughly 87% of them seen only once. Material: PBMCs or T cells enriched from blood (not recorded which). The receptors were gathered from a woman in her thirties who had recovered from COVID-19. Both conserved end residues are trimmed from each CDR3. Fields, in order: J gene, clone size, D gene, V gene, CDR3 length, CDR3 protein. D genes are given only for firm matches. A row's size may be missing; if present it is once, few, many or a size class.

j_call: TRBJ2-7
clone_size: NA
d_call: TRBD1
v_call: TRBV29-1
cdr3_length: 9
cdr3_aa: SVEGGTGQY

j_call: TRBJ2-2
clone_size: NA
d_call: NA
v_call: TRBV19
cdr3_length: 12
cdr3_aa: ASNNRVNTGELF

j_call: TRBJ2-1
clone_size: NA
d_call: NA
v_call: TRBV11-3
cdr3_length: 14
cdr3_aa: ASSFRAGGSYNEQF

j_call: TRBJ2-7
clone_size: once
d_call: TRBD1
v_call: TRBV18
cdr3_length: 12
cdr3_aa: ASSPGQGYYEQY

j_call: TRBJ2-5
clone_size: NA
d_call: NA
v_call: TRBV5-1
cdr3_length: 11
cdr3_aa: ASSSGTKETQY

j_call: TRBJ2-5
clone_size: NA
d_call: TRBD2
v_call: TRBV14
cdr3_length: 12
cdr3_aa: ASSLPGGEETQY

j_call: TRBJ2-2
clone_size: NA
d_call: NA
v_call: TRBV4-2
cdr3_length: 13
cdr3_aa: ASSQNLPTTGELF

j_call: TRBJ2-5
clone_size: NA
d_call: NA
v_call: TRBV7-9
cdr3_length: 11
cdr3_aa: ASSHGSPETQY

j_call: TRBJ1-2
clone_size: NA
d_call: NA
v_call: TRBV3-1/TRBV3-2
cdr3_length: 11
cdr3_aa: ASSYDSPYGYT

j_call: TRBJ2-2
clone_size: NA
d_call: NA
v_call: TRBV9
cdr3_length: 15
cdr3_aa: ASSVVQAPTNTGELF

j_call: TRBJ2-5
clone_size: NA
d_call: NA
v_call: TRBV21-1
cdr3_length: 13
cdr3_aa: ASSRGQGEEETQY

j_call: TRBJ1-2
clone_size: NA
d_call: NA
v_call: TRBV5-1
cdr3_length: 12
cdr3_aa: ASSLGGTSYGYT

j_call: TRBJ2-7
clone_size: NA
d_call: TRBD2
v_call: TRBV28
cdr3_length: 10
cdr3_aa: AVRLAGDEQY

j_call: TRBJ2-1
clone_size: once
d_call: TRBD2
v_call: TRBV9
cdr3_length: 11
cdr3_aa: ASSVGTTDEQF

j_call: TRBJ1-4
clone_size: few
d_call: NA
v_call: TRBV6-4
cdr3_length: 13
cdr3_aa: ASSGGGGKNEKLF

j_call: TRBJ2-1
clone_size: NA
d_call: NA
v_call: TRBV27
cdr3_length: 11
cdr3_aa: ASSFSGLGGQF

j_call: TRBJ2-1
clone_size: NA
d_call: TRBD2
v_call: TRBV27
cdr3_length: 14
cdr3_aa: ASSSLAGGRRSEQF